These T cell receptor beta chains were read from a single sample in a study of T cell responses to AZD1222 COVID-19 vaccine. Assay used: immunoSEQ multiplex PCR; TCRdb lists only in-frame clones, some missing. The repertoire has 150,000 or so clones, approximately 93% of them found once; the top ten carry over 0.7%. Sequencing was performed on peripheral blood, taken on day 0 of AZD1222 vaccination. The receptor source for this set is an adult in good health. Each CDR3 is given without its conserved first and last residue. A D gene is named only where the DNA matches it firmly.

CDR3: ASRDGEQY; D: NA; V: TRBV6-6; J: TRBJ2-7
CDR3: ASSVGGTSSHEQY; D: TRBD2; V: TRBV9; J: TRBJ2-7
CDR3: ASSQDPGSYEQY; D: NA; V: TRBV4-1; J: TRBJ2-7
CDR3: ASSETRGQGSFYEQY; D: TRBD1; V: TRBV10-1; J: TRBJ2-7
CDR3: ASSQGVAGNTIY; D: NA; V: TRBV3-1/TRBV3-2; J: TRBJ1-3
CDR3: ATSERGANNEQF; D: NA; V: TRBV24-1; J: TRBJ2-1
CDR3: ATSDKGEQF; D: NA; V: TRBV24-1; J: TRBJ2-1
CDR3: ASSIGRDREWRNTEAF; D: TRBD1; V: TRBV19; J: TRBJ1-1
CDR3: ATSRDGSDTQY; D: NA; V: TRBV15; J: TRBJ2-3
CDR3: ASSPRGRSSAGELF; D: NA; V: TRBV7-9; J: TRBJ2-2
CDR3: ASSSWGAPRDSLNTEAF; D: TRBD1; V: TRBV11-2; J: TRBJ1-1
CDR3: ASSDRVVGEAF; D: TRBD1; V: TRBV7-8; J: TRBJ1-1
CDR3: ATALTGLNTEAF; D: TRBD1; V: TRBV6-5; J: TRBJ1-1
CDR3: ASSLVGGTET; D: TRBD1; V: TRBV28; J: TRBJ1-2
CDR3: ASSPGQRNQPQH; D: NA; V: TRBV18; J: TRBJ1-5
CDR3: ASSARWGGYYTEAF; D: NA; V: TRBV6-1; J: TRBJ1-1
CDR3: ASSYPQTGGTEAF; D: TRBD1; V: TRBV6-2/TRBV6-3; J: TRBJ1-1
CDR3: ASSHIEDPVTVNEKLF; D: NA; V: TRBV4-1; J: TRBJ1-4
CDR3: ASTWASGTGELF; D: TRBD2; V: TRBV2; J: TRBJ2-2
CDR3: ASSGKGLGGYT; D: NA; V: TRBV28; J: TRBJ1-2
CDR3: ASKTGHSGNTIY; D: NA; V: TRBV27; J: TRBJ1-3
CDR3: ATSRGTISTDEAF; D: NA; V: TRBV15; J: TRBJ1-1
CDR3: ASSLVGGTRDTQY; D: NA; V: TRBV7-2; J: TRBJ2-3
CDR3: ASSYSRTSLLPGFSTDTQY; D: TRBD2; V: TRBV6-2/TRBV6-3; J: TRBJ2-3
CDR3: ASSPRRGIISTNEKLF; D: NA; V: TRBV19; J: TRBJ1-4
CDR3: ASSPPAGNYGYT; D: NA; V: TRBV18; J: TRBJ1-2
CDR3: ASSWELNQPQH; D: NA; V: TRBV18; J: TRBJ1-5
CDR3: ASRYRTVEAF; D: NA; V: TRBV6-5; J: TRBJ1-1
CDR3: ASSFSGSHEQY; D: NA; V: TRBV7-9; J: TRBJ2-7
CDR3: ASSQLSPSSGNTIY; D: NA; V: TRBV3-1/TRBV3-2; J: TRBJ1-3
CDR3: ASSEVGWSGNTIY; D: NA; V: TRBV6-1; J: TRBJ1-3
CDR3: ASSPPRLAGDTQY; D: TRBD2; V: TRBV5-1; J: TRBJ2-3
CDR3: ASSPLGTVNTEAF; D: TRBD1; V: TRBV6-2/TRBV6-3; J: TRBJ1-1
CDR3: ASSPGDSGNTIY; D: NA; V: TRBV5-1; J: TRBJ1-3
CDR3: ASREQGTNTGELF; D: TRBD1; V: TRBV19; J: TRBJ2-2
CDR3: ASILRGQGNTIY; D: NA; V: TRBV2; J: TRBJ1-3
CDR3: ASSLDRDRGYGYT; D: TRBD1; V: TRBV11-3; J: TRBJ1-2
CDR3: ASSVENRGEQY; D: NA; V: TRBV7-8; J: TRBJ2-7
CDR3: ASSVERGGVVQF; D: NA; V: TRBV9; J: TRBJ2-1
CDR3: ASSYPGQGAAEAF; D: TRBD1; V: TRBV6-5; J: TRBJ1-1
CDR3: AISELSRDSYNSPLH; D: TRBD1; V: TRBV10-3; J: TRBJ1-6
CDR3: ASSPPRVAAEIEQY; D: NA; V: TRBV4-2; J: TRBJ2-7
CDR3: ASTGVFNEQF; D: NA; V: TRBV5-4; J: TRBJ2-1
CDR3: ASSLSGLSGRGLYGYT; D: NA; V: TRBV27; J: TRBJ1-2
CDR3: ASRPGPAGTEAF; D: NA; V: TRBV7-8; J: TRBJ1-1
CDR3: ASSPDGNTEAF; D: NA; V: TRBV11-3; J: TRBJ1-1
CDR3: ASSEEPRGTGLYGYT; D: TRBD1; V: TRBV6-1; J: TRBJ1-2
CDR3: ASSLESTSVDTQY; D: NA; V: TRBV5-1; J: TRBJ2-3
CDR3: ASSSRTGSYYGYT; D: TRBD1; V: TRBV11-2; J: TRBJ1-2
CDR3: ASSQGVFGQSSYEQY; D: NA; V: TRBV4-1; J: TRBJ2-7